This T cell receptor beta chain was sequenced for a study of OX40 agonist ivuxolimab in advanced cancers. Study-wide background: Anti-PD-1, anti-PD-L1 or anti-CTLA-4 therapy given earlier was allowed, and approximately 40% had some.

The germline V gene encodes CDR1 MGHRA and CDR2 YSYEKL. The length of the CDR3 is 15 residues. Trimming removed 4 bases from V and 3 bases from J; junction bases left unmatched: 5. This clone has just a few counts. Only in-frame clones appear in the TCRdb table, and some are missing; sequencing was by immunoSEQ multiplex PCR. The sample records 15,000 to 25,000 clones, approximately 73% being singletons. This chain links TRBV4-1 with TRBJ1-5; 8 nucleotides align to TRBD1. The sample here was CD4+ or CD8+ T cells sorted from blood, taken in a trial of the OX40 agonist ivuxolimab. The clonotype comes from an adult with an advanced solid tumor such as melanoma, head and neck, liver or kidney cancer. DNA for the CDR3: TGCGCCAGCAGCCCGCAGGGGGCCCCCAATCAGCCCCAGCATTTT. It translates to CASSPQGAPNQPQHF.